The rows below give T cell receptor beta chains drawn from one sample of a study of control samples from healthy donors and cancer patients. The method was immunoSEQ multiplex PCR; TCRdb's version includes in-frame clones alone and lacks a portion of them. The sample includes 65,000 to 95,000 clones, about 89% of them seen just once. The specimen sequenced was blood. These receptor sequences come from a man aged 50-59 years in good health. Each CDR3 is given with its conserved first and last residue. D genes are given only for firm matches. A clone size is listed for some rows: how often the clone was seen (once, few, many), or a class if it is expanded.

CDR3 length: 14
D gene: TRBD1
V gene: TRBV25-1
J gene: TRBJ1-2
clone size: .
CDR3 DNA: TGTGCCAGCAGTGGGGACAGCATGTACTATGGCTACACCTTC
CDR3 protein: CASSGDSMYYGYTF

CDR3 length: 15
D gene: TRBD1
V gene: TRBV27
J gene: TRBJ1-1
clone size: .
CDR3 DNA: TGTGCCAGCACCTCCTCGAAGTGGACAGGAACTGAAGCTTTCTTT
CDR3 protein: CASTSSKWTGTEAFF

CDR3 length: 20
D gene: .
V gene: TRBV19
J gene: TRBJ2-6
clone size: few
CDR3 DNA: TGTGCCAGTACTCCCAGAAGGAGGGGGGCTGTTTCTAGTGGGGCCAACGTCCTGACTTTC
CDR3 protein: CASTPRRRGAVSSGANVLTF

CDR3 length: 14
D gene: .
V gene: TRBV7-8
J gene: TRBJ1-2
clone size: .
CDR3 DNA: TGTGCCAGCAGCTTAGCGGCGATCCTCTATGGCTACACCTTC
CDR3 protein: CASSLAAILYGYTF

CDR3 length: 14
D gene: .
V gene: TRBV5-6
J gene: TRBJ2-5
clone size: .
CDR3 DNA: TGTGCCAGCAGCTTGGGACTGAGTCAAGAGACCCAGTACTTC
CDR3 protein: CASSLGLSQETQYF

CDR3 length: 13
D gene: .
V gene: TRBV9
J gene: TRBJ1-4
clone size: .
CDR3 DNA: TGTGCCAGCAGCGATAATTATAATGAAAAACTGTTTTTT
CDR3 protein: CASSDNYNEKLFF

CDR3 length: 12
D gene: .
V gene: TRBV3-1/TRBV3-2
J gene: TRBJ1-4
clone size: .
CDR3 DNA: TGTGCCAGCAGCCGATTTAATGAAAAACTGTTTTTT
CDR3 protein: CASSRFNEKLFF

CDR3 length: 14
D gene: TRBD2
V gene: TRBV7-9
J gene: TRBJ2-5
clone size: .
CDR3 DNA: TGTGCCAGCAGCTTTACTAGCGGGGAAGAGACCCAGTACTTC
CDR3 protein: CASSFTSGEETQYF

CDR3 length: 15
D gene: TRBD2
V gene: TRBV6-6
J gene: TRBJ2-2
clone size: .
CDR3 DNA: TGTGCCAGCAGTATCATCGGGAGGATCACCGGGGAGCTGTTTTTT
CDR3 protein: CASSIIGRITGELFF

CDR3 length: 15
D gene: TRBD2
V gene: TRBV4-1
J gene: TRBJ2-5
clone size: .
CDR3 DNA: TGCGCCAGCAGCCAATTGCGGGGGGGAAGAGAGACCCAGTACTTC
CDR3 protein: CASSQLRGGRETQYF

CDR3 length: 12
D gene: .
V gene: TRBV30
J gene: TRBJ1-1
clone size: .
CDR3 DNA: TGTGCCTGGAGTGTAGCGGGCACTGAAGCTTTCTTT
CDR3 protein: CAWSVAGTEAFF

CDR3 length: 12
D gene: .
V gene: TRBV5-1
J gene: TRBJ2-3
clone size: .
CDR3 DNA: TGCGCCAGCGTTAGGGACCCAGATACGCAGTATTTT
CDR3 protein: CASVRDPDTQYF

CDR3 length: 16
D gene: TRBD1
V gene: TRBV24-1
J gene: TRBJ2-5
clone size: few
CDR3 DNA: TGTGCCACCAGTGACCCAACAGGGGCGAGGGTGGAGACCCAGTACTTC
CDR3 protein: CATSDPTGARVETQYF

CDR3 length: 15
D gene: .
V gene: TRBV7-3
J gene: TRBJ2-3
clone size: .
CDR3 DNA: TGTGCCAGCAGCTTAAGAGAGGGCAACACAGATACGCAGTATTTT
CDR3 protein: CASSLREGNTDTQYF

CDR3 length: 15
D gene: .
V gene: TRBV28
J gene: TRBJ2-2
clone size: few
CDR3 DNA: TGTGCCAGCAGTTCGACAGGCGCGAACACCGGGGAGCTGTTTTTT
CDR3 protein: CASSSTGANTGELFF

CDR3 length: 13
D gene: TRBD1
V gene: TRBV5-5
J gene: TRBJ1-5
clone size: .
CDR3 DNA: TGTGCCAGCAGCACGGACAGGGTCCAGCCCCAGCATTTT
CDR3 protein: CASSTDRVQPQHF

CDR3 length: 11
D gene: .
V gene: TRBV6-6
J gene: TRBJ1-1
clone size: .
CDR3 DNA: TGTGCCAGCCGGCAGAACACTGAAGCTTTCTTT
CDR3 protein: CASRQNTEAFF

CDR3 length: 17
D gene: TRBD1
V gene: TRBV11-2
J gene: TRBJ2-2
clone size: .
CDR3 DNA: TGTGCCAGCTTGATTATAGGGACAGAAGGGATCGCCGGGGAGCTGTTTTTT
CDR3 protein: CASLIIGTEGIAGELFF

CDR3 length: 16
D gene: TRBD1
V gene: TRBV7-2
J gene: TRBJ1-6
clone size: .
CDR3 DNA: TGTGCCAGCAGCTCGAGCGGACAGGGTTATAATTCACCCCTCCACTTT
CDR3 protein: CASSSSGQGYNSPLHF

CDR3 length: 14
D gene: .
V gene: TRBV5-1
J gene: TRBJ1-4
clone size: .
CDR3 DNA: TGCGCCAGCAGCGAACAGGGTGGGGGGGAAAAACTGTTTTTT
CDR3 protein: CASSEQGGGEKLFF

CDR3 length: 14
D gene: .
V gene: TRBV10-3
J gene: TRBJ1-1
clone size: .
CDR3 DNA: TGTGCCATCGGATCTGGGCAGGGGTTTTCTGAAGCTTTCTTT
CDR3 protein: CAIGSGQGFSEAFF

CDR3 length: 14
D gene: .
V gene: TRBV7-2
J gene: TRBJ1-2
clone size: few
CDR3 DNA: TGTGCCAGCAGCTCTTCGGGGGGCAGCTATGGCTACACCTTC
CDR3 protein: CASSSSGGSYGYTF

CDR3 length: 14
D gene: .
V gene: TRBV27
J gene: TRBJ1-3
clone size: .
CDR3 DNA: TGTGCCAGCAGTTTGGGCCTCTCTGGAAACACCATATATTTT
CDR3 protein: CASSLGLSGNTIYF

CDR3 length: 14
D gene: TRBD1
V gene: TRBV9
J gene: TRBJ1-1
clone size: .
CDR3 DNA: TGTGCCAGCAGCGTAGTGGGTCAGGGGGCTGAAGCTTTCTTT
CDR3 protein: CASSVVGQGAEAFF

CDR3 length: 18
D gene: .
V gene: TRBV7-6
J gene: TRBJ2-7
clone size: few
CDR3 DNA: TGTGCCAGCAGCTCGCCCGTTTCCCGGGCGGACCGCTCCTACGAGCAGTACTTC
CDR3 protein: CASSSPVSRADRSYEQYF

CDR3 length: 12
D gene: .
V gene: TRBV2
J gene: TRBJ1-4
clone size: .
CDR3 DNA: TGTGCCAGCAGTGACCTCCCTGAAAAACTGTTTTTT
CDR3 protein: CASSDLPEKLFF

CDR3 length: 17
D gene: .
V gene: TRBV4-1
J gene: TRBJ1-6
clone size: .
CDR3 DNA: TGCGCCAGCAGCATGCGGACGGCCGGCTCCTATAATTCACCCCTCCACTTT
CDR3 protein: CASSMRTAGSYNSPLHF

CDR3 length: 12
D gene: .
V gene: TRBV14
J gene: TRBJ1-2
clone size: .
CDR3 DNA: TGTGCCAGCAGCCTTGATAACTATGGCTACACCTTC
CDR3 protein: CASSLDNYGYTF

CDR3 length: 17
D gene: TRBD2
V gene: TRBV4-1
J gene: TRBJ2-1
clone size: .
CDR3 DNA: TGCGCCAGCAGCCCGGTTCTCCTAGCGGGGGGGGACAATGAGCAGTTCTTC
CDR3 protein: CASSPVLLAGGDNEQFF

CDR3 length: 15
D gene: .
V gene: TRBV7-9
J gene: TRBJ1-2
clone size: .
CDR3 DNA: TGTGCCAGCAGCTATTCGGGAATGAATCGGGATGGCTACACCTTC
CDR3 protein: CASSYSGMNRDGYTF